The text below deals with one TCR beta chain. Authors' processing steps: Using reference gene primer amplification, nucleated cell counts were estimated. Here immunoSEQ multiplex PCR was the method, and the copy in TCRdb shows in-frame clones only, minus some. The DNA gave D and trimming, while V, J and clone size come from that table. The data contain hundreds of thousands of clones, around 90% of them singletons. The data derive from a study of blood T cell repertoires in COVID-19. Study overall: Collection of acute and convalescent COVID-19 samples took place in the United States, Italy and Spain. Nucleic acid was either cDNA or gDNA, and it came from T cells, B-cell-depleted T cells, or PBMCs.

The clonotype comes from a man between 18 and 29 years old with active or convalescent COVID-19. Sequenced sample: peripheral blood.

CDR3 DNA sequence: TGTGCCAGCAGCCCACAACAGGGGTTTGGCCGGACTGAAGCTTTCTTT. Translation gives CASSPQQGFGRTEAFF. V is TRBV3-1 (or the pseudogene TRBV3-2) and J is TRBJ1-1, with 7 bases aligning to TRBD1. Germline-derived CDR1 and CDR2 are LGHDT and YNNKEL (reference sequence). V lost 4 bases and J lost 5; bases outside the gene matches: 13. CDR3 length: 16 amino acids.